These 25 T cell receptor beta chains came from one sample sequenced in a study of T cell responses to AZD1222 COVID-19 vaccine. Assay: immunoSEQ multiplex PCR; the TCRdb copy retains only in-frame clones and omits some. The sample has around 63,000 clones; approximately 85% are singletons. This material consisted of peripheral blood, taken on day 0 of AZD1222 vaccination. The source of these receptors is an adult in good health.

The V call is TRBV2, the J call TRBJ2-7, with D unresolved. Germline values: CDR1 SNHLY, CDR2 FYNNEI. The V end was cut by 7 bases, the J end by 1 base, with 11 bases between. The CDR3 runs to 13 residues. CDR3 residues: CASTPRVSYEQYF. CDR3 DNA sequence: TGTGCCAGCACCCCTCGAGTGTCCTACGAGCAGTACTTC. Looking up the rest from reference TRBV2 and TRBJ2-7 gives the full variable domain: EPEVTQTPSHQVTQMGQEVILRCVPISNHLYFYWYRQILGQKVEFLVSFYNNEISEKSEIFDDQFSVERPDGSNFTLKIRSTKLEDSAMYFCASTPRVSYEQYFGPGTRLTVT.

The gene calls are TRBV7-8 and TRBJ1-5; the D is unclear. CDR1 and CDR2 (germline): SGHVS, FQNEAQ. The CDR3 is 15 amino acids. Trimming shortened V by 1 base and J by 0 bases, and 7 bases separated the two germline ends. The CDR3 reads CASSLGDFSNQPQHF. The CDR3 region has the DNA TGTGCCAGCAGCTTAGGAGACTTTAGCAATCAGCCCCAGCATTTT.

V gene TRBV6-5 combines with J gene TRBJ1-1, with 7 bases lining up with TRBD1. CDR3 length equals 14 residues. J was trimmed by 0 bases and V by 7 bases; bases with no gene match: 5. CDR1 MNHEY and CDR2 SVGAGI come from the germline V gene. The CDR3 nucleotides read TGTGCCAGCACCATACAGGGGCTGAACACTGAAGCTTTCTTT. This encodes CASTIQGLNTEAFF.

This clone occurred once. The rearrangement joins TRBV6-5 to TRBJ2-5, with 8 bases aligning to TRBD1. The length of the CDR3 is 14 residues. Germline trimming cut 6 bases from V and 4 bases from J; bases unmatched to any gene: 7. Germline V gene lookup returns CDR1 MNHEY and CDR2 SVGAGI. The CDR3 DNA reads TGTGCCAGCAGGGACACAGGGGGAGGAGAGACCCAGTACTTC. Protein product: CASRDTGGGETQYF.

The V gene is TRBV5-3, the J gene TRBJ1-1; possibly TRBD1 for D (6 bases). TRBV5-3 is noted as an ORF with a role that remains uncertain. This CDR3 spans 14 amino acids. V was shortened by 1 base and J by 0 bases, with 7 bases between the two germline ends. The CDR3 region has the DNA TGTGCCAGAAGCTTGACAGGGTTGAACACTGAAGCTTTCTTT. Translating gives CARSLTGLNTEAFF.

J is TRBJ2-5 and V is TRBV7-2, with D possibly TRBD2 on 7 matching bases. Germline CDR1 and CDR2: SGHTA and FQGNSA. Trimming took 11 bases from V and 4 from J, leaving 17 bases between them. This CDR3 region has 13 residues. The CDR3: CAGGGGGRETQYF. Here the CDR3 DNA reads TGTGCCGGCGGCGGGGGCGGAAGAGAGACCCAGTACTTC.

This chain links TRBV5-6 with TRBJ1-5; tentatively, D is TRBD1 (5 bases). V shed 0 bases and J shed 4 bases, with 14 bases lying between them. The CDR3 spans 16 residues. Germline V gene sequence: CDR1 SGHDT, CDR2 YYEEEE. CDR3 sequence reads: CASSLGAGQENQPQHF. As DNA, the CDR3 is TGTGCCAGCAGCTTGGGGGCAGGGCAGGAGAATCAGCCCCAGCATTTT.

This chain connects TRBV10-3 to TRBJ2-7, with 9 bases matching TRBD2. This CDR3 spans 16 amino acids. Per the germline V gene, CDR1 is ENHRY and CDR2 is SYGVKD. The trim removed 2 bases at V and 2 bases at J, leaving 7 bases unmatched. CDR3 protein: CAISEVGTSYTYEQYF. As DNA, the CDR3 is TGTGCCATCAGTGAGGTCGGGACTAGCTACACCTACGAGCAGTACTTC.

The genes are TRBV2 and TRBJ2-7, with TRBD1 identical over 9 bases. J gave up 8 bases and V 6 bases, and 8 bases lay outside the gene matches. There are 13 residues in the CDR3. CDR1 is SNHLY and CDR2 is FYNNEI in the germline V gene. CDR3 DNA sequence: TGTGCCAGCAGCTACGGGACAGGGTCCCAGCAGTACTTC. It encodes CASSYGTGSQQYF.

This clone showed up just once. This rearrangement joins TRBV5-1 to TRBJ2-2; D is unclear. The CDR3 spans 16 residues. CDR1 is SGHRS, CDR2 YFSETQ, per germline. V gave up 0 bases and J gave up 1 base, with 10 bases separating them. The CDR3 bases are TGCGCCAGCAGCTTGGGGCACGGAGAGAACACCGGGGAGCTGTTTTTT. This sequence encodes CASSLGHGENTGELFF.

V gene TRBV19 combines with J gene TRBJ2-1; D might be TRBD1 or TRBD2, each matching 5 bases. V gave up 4 bases and J gave up 8 bases, with 15 bases separating them. The CDR3 is 14 residues long. Germline CDR1 is LNHDA and CDR2 is SQIVND (reference sequence). The CDR3 coding sequence is TGTGCCAGTAGTAGAATGAGGGGCGCGGATGAGCAGTTCTTC. Protein product: CASSRMRGADEQFF.

The chain couples TRBV9 to TRBJ2-1, with D perhaps matching TRBD2 (5 bases). CDR3 size: 14 residues. Germline V CDR1 and CDR2: SGDLS, YYNGEE. V was shortened by 4 bases and J by 9 bases, with 17 bases between the two germline ends. The CDR3, as DNA: TGTGCCAGCAGCAGCCAATCTCGGGGAATTGAGCAGTTCTTC. Translation gives CASSSQSRGIEQFF.

The rearrangement joins TRBV6-5 to TRBJ1-1; 11 bases map to TRBD1. The CDR3 sequence is 13 residues long. J gave up 10 bases and V 6 bases, and 7 bases lay outside the gene matches. CDR1 MNHEY and CDR2 SVGAGI come from the germline V gene. CDR3 region: CASSGTGGLGAFF. DNA for the CDR3: TGTGCCAGCAGCGGGACAGGGGGATTAGGAGCTTTCTTT.

V usage is TRBV11-3 and J usage is TRBJ1-1; D is unresolved. This CDR3 region has 13 residues. V lost 3 bases and J lost 0, with 5 bases in between. CDR1 and CDR2 (germline): SGHNT, YENEEA. CDR3 loop: CASSFSVNTEAFF. CDR3 bases: TGTGCCAGCAGCTTTAGCGTGAACACTGAAGCTTTCTTT.

This chain joins TRBV10-3 and TRBJ1-6; 7 nucleotides agree with TRBD1. This CDR3 contains 14 residues. V lost 4 bases, J lost 7 bases, and 4 bases stayed unmatched. The germline gives CDR1 ENHRY, CDR2 SYGVKD. CDR3: CAISGDSINSPLHF. CDR3 bases: TGTGCCATCAGTGGGGACAGTATAAATTCACCCCTCCACTTT.

In this sample, this clone turned up a few times. The V call is TRBV6-5, the J call TRBJ1-1; unclear D gene. Deletions cut 3 bases from V and 6 bases from J, with 11 bases between. Germline lookup yields CDR1 MNHEY and CDR2 SVGAGI. CDR3 size: 13 residues. DNA for the CDR3: TGTGCCAGCAGTTATGCTAAGGCAGCTGAAGCTTTCTTT. It specifies CASSYAKAAEAFF.

The chain recombines TRBV7-6 with TRBJ1-2; 7 positions match TRBD1. CDR1 is SGHVS and CDR2 is FNYEAQ in the germline V gene. Trimming removed 5 bases from V and 4 bases from J; junction bases left unmatched: 19. CDR3 length equals 18 residues. This chain's CDR3 is CASSPLGRQSAGGYGYTF. DNA of the CDR3: TGTGCCAGCAGCCCCCTCGGGCGACAGTCCGCAGGGGGCTATGGCTACACCTTC.

The V gene is TRBV19, the J gene TRBJ1-2; D call uncertain. The V end was cut by 3 bases, the J end by 8 bases, with 10 bases between. This CDR3 is 12 amino acids long. In germline, CDR1 is LNHDA, CDR2 SQIVND (reference sequence). CDR3 sequence (DNA): TGTGCCAGTAGTATTCTAGACGGGGGCTACACCTTC. Its translation is CASSILDGGYTF.

This clone showed up just once. The rearrangement joins TRBV7-2 to TRBJ1-5; D gene unclear. The germline gives CDR1 SGHTA, CDR2 FQGNSA. Deletions cut 4 bases from V and 9 bases from J, with 13 bases between. The CDR3 covers 13 residues. The DNA for the CDR3 is TGTGCCAGCAGCTCCAATACAGCTTCGCCCCAGCATTTT. It codes for CASSSNTASPQHF. Using reference TRBV7-2 and TRBJ1-5 for the parts outside the CDR3, the full variable domain is GAGVSQSPSNKVTEKGKDVELRCDPISGHTALYWYRQSLGQGLEFLIYFQGNSAPDKSGLPSDRFSAERTGGSVSTLTIQRTQQEDSAVYLCASSSNTASPQHFGDGTRLSIL.

This rearrangement joins TRBV5-1 to TRBJ2-7; D uncertain. V gave up 1 base and J gave up 2 bases, with 10 bases separating them. Germline lookup yields CDR1 SGHRS and CDR2 YFSETQ. The CDR3 sequence is 14 residues long. CDR3 loop: CASSLSPGTYEQYF. CDR3 DNA: TGCGCCAGCAGCTTGAGTCCAGGAACCTACGAGCAGTACTTC.

This clone was detected a few times. The V gene is TRBV28, the J gene TRBJ1-2, with D possibly being TRBD1 (6 bases). The germline V and J ends were trimmed by 6 bases and 5 bases, with 19 bases remaining between them. The CDR3 extends over 15 amino acids. Germline V gene lookup returns CDR1 MDHEN and CDR2 SYDVKM. CDR3 amino acids: CASSFHSTTGYGYTF. CDR3 in DNA: TGTGCCAGCAGCTTCCACTCAACAACAGGGTATGGCTACACCTTC.

The chain uses TRBV7-8 and TRBJ1-1; 7 bases match TRBD1. J gave up 2 bases and V 0 bases, and 6 bases lay outside the gene matches. The CDR3 extends over 16 amino acids. CDR1 is SGHVS, CDR2 FQNEAQ, per germline. DNA for the CDR3: TGTGCCAGCAGCTTAGCCCGGGGACAGCCTAACACTGAAGCTTTCTTT. As protein: CASSLARGQPNTEAFF.

Only a few counts were recorded for this clone. This chain links TRBV28 with TRBJ2-4, with D tentatively TRBD2 (5 bases). Germline CDR1 reads MDHEN; CDR2 reads SYDVKM. Trimming removed 3 bases at V and 0 bases at J, with 15 bases between. This CDR3 has 17 amino acids. The CDR3 spells CASSFVLTGLAKNIQYF. CDR3 DNA: TGTGCCAGCAGTTTCGTCCTAACCGGACTAGCCAAAAACATTCAGTACTTC.

J is TRBJ2-2 and V is TRBV5-1; 7 bases line up with TRBD1. The CDR3 runs to 14 residues. From germline, CDR1 is SGHRS and CDR2 YFSETQ. V lost 5 bases and J lost 4; bases outside the gene matches: 5. The CDR3 DNA is TGCGCCAGCAGACCGACAGGGATCACCGGGGAGCTGTTTTTT. It encodes CASRPTGITGELFF.

The V gene is TRBV29-1, the J gene TRBJ1-3; unclear D gene. The CDR3 is 14 residues long. Germline CDR1 is SQVTM and CDR2 is ANQGSEA. V lost 3 bases and J lost 2, with 11 bases in between. CDR3 nucleotides: TGCAGCGTTGATAGGAGAGGGCCTGGAAACACCATATATTTT. It encodes CSVDRRGPGNTIYF.